This T cell receptor (beta chain) was found in a study of blood T cell repertoires in COVID-19 (dated by TCRdb to about 2020). Notes on the research overall: Samples covering the acute and convalescent phases of COVID-19 were provided by collaborators in the United States, Italy and Spain. The prospective study material was composed of cDNA or gDNA derived from T cells, B-cell-depleted T cells, or PBMCs. Deeply sampled blood TCRbeta repertoires from subjects exposed to, actively infected with, or recovered from COVID-19 were included in the dataset. A freely available public database, intended as a resource for researchers studying the immune response to SARS-CoV-2, is where the repertoires were released. The samples were drawn from the first 160 participants of the ongoing ImmuneRACE study and from 1,254 subjects provided by 6 global collaborators. The sample metadata nearly always contained a de-identified subject ID, COVID-19 status, age in years and sex. HLA class I and class II types, where available, came from metadata supplied by the sample provider rather than from assay-based typing.

Each collaborating institution followed its own protocols to collect whole blood in K2EDTA tubes. For TCRbeta analysis, collaborators shipped samples as frozen whole blood, isolated PBMCs, or DNA extracted from either of those sample types. Broad study findings and their caveats: How much clinical and demographic metadata was included differed by source and by participant, and the metadata was provided uncurated.

As concerns this clone: There is no known antigen for this receptor. The record has no base qualities; no much larger clone is one base away.

TCRbeta CDR3 regions were amplified from genomic DNA using the immunoSEQ Assay, a bias-controlled multiplex PCR. Regarding the original processing steps: Within the assay, amplification of reference gene primers was used to estimate how many nucleated cells each sample contained. To quantify the absolute abundance of each unique TCRbeta CDR3 rearrangement, sequence reads were collapsed and filtered. For each sample, productive Simpson clonality was calculated by taking the square root of Simpson's diversity index across productive rearrangements. This immuneACCESS table, as held by TCRdb, lists in-frame sequences with V and J called but not all clones. Of the missing ones, under half trace to an unresolved V gene in checked studies; the others have no known cause. Clonal size and the V and J genes are those of that table, whereas D and trimming came from the DNA. The sample data list 110,000 or so clones, and 85% to 90% of these were observed just once. Of the sample, 1.1% is held by the ten largest clones.

The CDR3 numbers 15 residues from cysteine through phenylalanine. This entry keeps only the CDR3 DNA: 45 bases, framed from base 1. In the germline V gene, CDR1 corresponds to SGHRS and CDR2 to YFSETQ. Trimming takes 4 bases off V and 8 bases off J; junction bases not matched to a gene: 9. This receptor chain uses TRBV5-1 and TRBJ2-4, with 10 middle bases fitting TRBD1. The source is a human donor in a cohort sampled during active COVID-19. The sequencing sample was made of peripheral blood. DNA sequence: TGCGCCAGCAGCGCCCCAGACAGGGGGCGGTACATTCAGTACTTC. Its translation is CASSAPDRGRYIQYF.